This T cell receptor beta chain emerged from a study of human T cells and chemical hapten exposure. Across the study: Patch tests of 0.01% DPC on the upper back were read at 6 days. The patients were mostly female; they had alopecia areata, totalis or universalis.

This sample's time point: pre-sensitization, week 0. Treatment indicated: therapeutic diphenylcyclopropenone sensitization with weekly scalp DPC. Unique molecular identifiers were affixed to discrete cDNA molecules within the library. Using its own MiXCR run on the RACE reads, TCRdb lists one record per CDR3 protein. The sample includes about 68,000 distinct CDR3 sequences, roughly 9.7% of them seen just once. In its sample, this clonotype was seen many times. Germline V CDR1 and CDR2: SEHNR, FQNEAQ (reference sequence). Trimming cost V 5 bases and J 3 bases; bases outside gene matches: 6. The CDR3 spans 14 residues.

The specimen comprised whole blood, sampled in connection with sensitization to the hapten diphenylcyclopropenone (DPC). This sequence joins TRBV7-9 and TRBJ2-5, with TRBD1 identical over 7 bases. The sequence was obtained from a woman aged 45-59 years with alopecia areata. Some clones in this sample may be carry-over from other donors' samples. CDR3 DNA sequence: TGTGCCAGCAGCATACCCGACAGGGAAGAGACCCAGTACTTC. Its translation is CASSIPDREETQYF.